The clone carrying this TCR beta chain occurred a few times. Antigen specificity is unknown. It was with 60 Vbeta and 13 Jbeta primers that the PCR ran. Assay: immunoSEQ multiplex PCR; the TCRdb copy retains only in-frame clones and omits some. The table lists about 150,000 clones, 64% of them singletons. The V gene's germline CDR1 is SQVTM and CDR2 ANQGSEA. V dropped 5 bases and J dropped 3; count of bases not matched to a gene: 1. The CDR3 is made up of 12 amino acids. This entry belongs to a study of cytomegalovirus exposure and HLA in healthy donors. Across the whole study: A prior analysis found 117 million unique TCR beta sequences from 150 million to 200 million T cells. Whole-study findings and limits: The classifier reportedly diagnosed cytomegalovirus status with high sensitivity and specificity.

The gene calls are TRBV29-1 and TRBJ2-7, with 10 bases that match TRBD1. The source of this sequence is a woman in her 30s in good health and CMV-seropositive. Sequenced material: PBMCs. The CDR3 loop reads CSVRTGGYEQYF. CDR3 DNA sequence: TGCAGCGTTCGGACAGGGGGCTACGAGCAGTACTTC.